This T cell receptor (beta chain) was recorded in a study of T cells after yellow fever vaccination. TCRdb analysed the 5' RACE reads with MiXCR anew, one entry per CDR3 protein. The sample consists of about 85,000 distinct CDR3 sequences, 10% to 15% of them appearing once. This clonotype originated in a man aged 18-30 years who received the YFV17D yellow fever vaccine. The sample here was CD8+ T cells not binding an NS4B(214-222) dextramer, sorted from PBMCs, taken 21 days after the first yellow fever vaccination.

The CDR3 sequence is CASSELDSTDTQYF. The CDR3 coding sequence is TGCGCCAGCAGCGAACTTGACAGCACAGATACGCAGTATTTT. The V gene is TRBV5-1, the J gene TRBJ2-3; D not certain. The CDR3 consists of 14 residues. Trimming removed 4 bases at V and 0 bases at J, with 9 bases between. CDR1 is SGHRS and CDR2 is YFSETQ in the germline V gene.